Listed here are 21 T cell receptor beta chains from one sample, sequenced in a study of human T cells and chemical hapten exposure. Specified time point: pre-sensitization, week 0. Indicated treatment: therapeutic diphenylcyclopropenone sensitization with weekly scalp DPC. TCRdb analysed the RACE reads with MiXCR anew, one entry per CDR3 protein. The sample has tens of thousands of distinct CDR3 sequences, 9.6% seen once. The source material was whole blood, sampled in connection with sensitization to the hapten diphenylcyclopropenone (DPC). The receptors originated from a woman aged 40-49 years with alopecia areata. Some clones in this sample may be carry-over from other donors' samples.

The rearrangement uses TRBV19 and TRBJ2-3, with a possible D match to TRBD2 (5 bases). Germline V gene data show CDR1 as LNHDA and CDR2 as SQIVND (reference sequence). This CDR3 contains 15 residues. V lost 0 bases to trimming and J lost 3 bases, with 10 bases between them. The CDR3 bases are TGTGCCAGTAGTATAGAGGAGGCTGTGACAGATACGCAGTATTTT. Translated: CASSIEEAVTDTQYF.

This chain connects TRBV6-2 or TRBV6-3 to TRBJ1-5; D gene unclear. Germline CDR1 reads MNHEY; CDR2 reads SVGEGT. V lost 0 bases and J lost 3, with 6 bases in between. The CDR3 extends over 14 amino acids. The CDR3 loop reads CASSYSYANQPQHF. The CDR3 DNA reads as TGTGCCAGCAGTTACTCCTACGCCAATCAGCCCCAGCATTTT.

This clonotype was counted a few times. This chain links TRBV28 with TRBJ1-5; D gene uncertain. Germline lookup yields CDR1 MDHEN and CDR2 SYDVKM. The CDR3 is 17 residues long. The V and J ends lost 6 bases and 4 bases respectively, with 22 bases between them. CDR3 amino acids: CASRPPGNSGGNQPQHF. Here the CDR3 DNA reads TGTGCCAGCAGGCCCCCCGGAAACAGCGGTGGGAATCAGCCCCAGCATTTT.

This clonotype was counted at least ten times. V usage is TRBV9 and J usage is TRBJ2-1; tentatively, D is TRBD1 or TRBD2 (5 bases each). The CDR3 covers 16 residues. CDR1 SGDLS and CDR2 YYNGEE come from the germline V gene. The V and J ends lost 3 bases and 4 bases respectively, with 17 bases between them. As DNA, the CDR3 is TGTGCCAGCAGCGGAGAACTCGGGGCGGAATACAATGAGCAGTTCTTC. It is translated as CASSGELGAEYNEQFF.

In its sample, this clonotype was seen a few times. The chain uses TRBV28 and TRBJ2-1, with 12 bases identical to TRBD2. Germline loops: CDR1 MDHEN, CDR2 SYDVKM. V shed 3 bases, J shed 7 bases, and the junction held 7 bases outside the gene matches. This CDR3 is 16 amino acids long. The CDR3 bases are TGTGCCAGCAGTTTTAACCTAGCGGGGGGGCGGAATGAGCAGTTCTTC. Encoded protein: CASSFNLAGGRNEQFF.

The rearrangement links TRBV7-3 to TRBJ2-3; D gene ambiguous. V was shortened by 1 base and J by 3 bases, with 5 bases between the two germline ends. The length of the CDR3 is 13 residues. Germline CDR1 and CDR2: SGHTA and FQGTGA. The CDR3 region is CASSLSPTDTQYF. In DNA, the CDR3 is TGTGCCAGCAGCTTAAGCCCTACAGATACGCAGTATTTT.

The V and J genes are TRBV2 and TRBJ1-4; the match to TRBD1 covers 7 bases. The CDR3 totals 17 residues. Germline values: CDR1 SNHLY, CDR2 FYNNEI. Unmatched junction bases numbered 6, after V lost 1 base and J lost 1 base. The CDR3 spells CASSEVRAGGTNEKLFF. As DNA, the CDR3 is TGTGCCAGCAGTGAAGTGCGGGCAGGGGGAACTAATGAAAAACTGTTTTTT.

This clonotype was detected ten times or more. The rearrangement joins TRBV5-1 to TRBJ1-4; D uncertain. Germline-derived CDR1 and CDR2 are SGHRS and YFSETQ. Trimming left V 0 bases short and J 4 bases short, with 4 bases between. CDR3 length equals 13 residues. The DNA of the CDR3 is TGCGCCAGCAGCTTGGTACTTAATGAAAAACTGTTTTTT. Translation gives CASSLVLNEKLFF.

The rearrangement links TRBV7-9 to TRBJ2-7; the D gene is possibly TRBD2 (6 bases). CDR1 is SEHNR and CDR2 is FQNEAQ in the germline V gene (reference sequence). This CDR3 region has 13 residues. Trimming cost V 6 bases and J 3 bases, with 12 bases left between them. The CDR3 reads CASSRAGNYEQYF. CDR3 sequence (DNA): TGTGCCAGCAGTCGGGCGGGGAACTACGAGCAGTACTTC.

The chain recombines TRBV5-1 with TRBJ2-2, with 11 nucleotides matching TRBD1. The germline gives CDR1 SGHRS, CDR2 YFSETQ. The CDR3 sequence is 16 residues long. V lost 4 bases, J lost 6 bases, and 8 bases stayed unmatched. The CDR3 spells CASSTIPGQGAGELFF. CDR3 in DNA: TGCGCCAGCAGCACGATTCCGGGACAGGGGGCCGGGGAGCTGTTTTTT. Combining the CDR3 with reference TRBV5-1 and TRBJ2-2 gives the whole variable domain KAGVTQTPRYLIKTRGQQVTLSCSPISGHRSVSWYQQTPGQGLQFLFEYFSETQRNKGNFPGRFSGRQFSNSRSEMNVSTLELGDSALYLCASSTIPGQGAGELFFGEGSRLTVL.

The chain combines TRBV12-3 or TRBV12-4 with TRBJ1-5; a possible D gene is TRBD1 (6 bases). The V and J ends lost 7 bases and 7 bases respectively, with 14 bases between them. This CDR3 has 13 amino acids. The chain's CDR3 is CASTHSQGQPQHF. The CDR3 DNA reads TGTGCCAGCACCCACTCTCAGGGGCAGCCCCAGCATTTT.

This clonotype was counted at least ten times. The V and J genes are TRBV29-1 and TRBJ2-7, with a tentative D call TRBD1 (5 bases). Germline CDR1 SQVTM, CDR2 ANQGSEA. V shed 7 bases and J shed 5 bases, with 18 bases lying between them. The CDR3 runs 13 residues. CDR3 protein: CSAARRTGDEQYF. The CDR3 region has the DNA TGCAGCGCCGCGAGAAGAACAGGCGACGAGCAGTACTTC.

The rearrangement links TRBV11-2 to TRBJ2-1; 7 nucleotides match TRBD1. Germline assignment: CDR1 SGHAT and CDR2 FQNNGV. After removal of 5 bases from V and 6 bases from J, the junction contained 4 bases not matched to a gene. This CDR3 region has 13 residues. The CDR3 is CASSRGQVNEQFF. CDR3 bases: TGTGCCAGCAGCAGAGGACAGGTCAATGAGCAGTTCTTC.

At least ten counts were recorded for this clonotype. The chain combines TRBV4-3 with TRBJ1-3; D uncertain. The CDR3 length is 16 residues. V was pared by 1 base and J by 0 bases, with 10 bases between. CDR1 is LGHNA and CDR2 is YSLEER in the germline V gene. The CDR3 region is CASSQGIGYSGNTIYF. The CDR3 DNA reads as TGCGCCAGCAGCCAAGGAATCGGATACTCTGGAAACACCATATATTTT.

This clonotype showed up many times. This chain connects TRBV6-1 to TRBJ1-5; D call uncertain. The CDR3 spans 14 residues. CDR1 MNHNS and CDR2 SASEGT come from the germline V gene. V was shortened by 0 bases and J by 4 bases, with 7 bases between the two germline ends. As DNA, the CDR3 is TGTGCCAGCAGTGAAGCACGGATGAATCAGCCCCAGCATTTT. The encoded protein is CASSEARMNQPQHF.

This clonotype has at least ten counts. This CDR3 reads CASSPPKAGMNTEAFF. CDR3 nucleotides: TGCGCCAGCAGTCCCCCCAAGGCGGGGATGAACACTGAAGCTTTCTTT. The V and J genes are TRBV23-1 and TRBJ1-1; unclear D gene. TRBV23-1 is flagged as an ORF with uncertain function. Between the trimmed V and J ends, which lost 4 bases and 0 bases, there was a span of 15 bases. The CDR3 length is 16 residues.

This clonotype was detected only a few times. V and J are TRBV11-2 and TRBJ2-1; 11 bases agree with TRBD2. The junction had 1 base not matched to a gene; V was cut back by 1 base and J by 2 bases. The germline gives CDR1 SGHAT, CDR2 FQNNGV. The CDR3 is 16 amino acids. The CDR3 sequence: CASSLGTSGPYNEQFF. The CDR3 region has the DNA TGTGCCAGCAGCTTAGGGACTAGCGGGCCCTACAATGAGCAGTTCTTC.

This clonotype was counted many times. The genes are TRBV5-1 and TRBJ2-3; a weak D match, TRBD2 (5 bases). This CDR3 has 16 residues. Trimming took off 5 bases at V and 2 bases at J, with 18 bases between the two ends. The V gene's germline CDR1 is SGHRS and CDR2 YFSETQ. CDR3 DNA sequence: TGCGCCAGCAGGCGAGGGTCCGGTGCCCCCACAGATACGCAGTATTTT. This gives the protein CASRRGSGAPTDTQYF.

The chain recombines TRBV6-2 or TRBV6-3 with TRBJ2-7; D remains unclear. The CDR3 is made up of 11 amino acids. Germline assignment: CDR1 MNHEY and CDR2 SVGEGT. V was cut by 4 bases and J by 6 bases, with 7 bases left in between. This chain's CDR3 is CASSSLSEQYF. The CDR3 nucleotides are TGTGCCAGCAGTTCGTTAAGCGAGCAGTACTTC.

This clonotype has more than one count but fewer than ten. The CDR3 coding sequence is TGTGCCAGCAGTTACGGGACAGGGGCAGATACGCAGTATTTT. It is translated as CASSYGTGADTQYF. V is TRBV6-6 and J is TRBJ2-3; 10 bases align to TRBD1. This CDR3 has 14 residues. Germline CDR1 reads MNHNY; CDR2 reads SVGAGI (reference sequence). Unmatched junction bases numbered 0, after V lost 2 bases and J lost 4 bases.

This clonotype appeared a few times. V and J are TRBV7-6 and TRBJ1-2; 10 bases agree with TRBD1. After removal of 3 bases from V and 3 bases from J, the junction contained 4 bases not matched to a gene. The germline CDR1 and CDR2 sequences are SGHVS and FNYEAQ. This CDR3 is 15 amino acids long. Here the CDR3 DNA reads TGTGCCAGCAGCTTCGGACAGGGGGAAGACTATGGCTACACCTTC. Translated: CASSFGQGEDYGYTF. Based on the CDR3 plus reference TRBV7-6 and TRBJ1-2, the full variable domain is GAGVSQSPRYKVTKRGQDVALRCDPISGHVSLYWYRQALGQGPEFLTYFNYEAQQDKSGLPNDRFSAERPEGSISTLTIQRTEQRDSAMYRCASSFGQGEDYGYTFGSGTRLTVV.